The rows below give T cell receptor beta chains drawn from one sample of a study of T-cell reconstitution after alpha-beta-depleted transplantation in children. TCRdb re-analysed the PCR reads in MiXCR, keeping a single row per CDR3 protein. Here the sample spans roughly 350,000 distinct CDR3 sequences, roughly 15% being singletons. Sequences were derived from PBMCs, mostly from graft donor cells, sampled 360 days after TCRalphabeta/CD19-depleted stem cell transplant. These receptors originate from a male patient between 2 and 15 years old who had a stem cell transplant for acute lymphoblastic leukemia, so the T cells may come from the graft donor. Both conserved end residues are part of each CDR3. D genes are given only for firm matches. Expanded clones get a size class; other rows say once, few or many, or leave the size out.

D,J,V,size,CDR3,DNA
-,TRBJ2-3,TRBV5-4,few,CASSLQGAQYF,TGTGCCAGCAGCCTACAGGGCGCGCAGTATTTT
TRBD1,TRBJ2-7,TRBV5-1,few,CASSLSPGQGDHEQYF,TGCGCCAGCAGCTTGAGTCCGGGACAGGGGGACCACGAGCAGTACTTC
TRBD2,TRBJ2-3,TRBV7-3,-,CASSLVAGGLLTDTQYF,TGTGCCAGCAGCTTAGTGGCGGGAGGACTCCTGACAGATACGCAGTATTTT
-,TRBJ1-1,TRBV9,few,CASSPGTPREAFF,TGTGCCAGCAGCCCTGGGACACCTCGTGAAGCTTTCTTT
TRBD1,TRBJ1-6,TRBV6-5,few,CASSYSDRGSPLHF,TGTGCCAGCAGTTACTCTGACAGGGGTTCACCCCTCCACTTT
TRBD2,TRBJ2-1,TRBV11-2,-,CASSRGASGRGVPNEQFF,TGTGCCAGCAGCCGAGGTGCTAGCGGGAGGGGGGTACCCAATGAGCAGTTCTTC
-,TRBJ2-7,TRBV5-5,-,CASSFHGSTYEQYF,TGTGCCAGCAGCTTTCACGGGAGTACTTACGAGCAGTACTTC
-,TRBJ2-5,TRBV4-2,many,CASSQDGRDQETQYF,TGTGCCAGCAGCCAAGATGGCAGGGACCAAGAGACCCAGTACTTC
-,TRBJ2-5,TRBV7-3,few,CASSLNRGPQYF,TGTGCCAGCAGCTTAAATCGCGGGCCCCAGTACTTC
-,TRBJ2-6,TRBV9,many,CASSVGKGDGANVLTF,TGTGCCAGCAGCGTAGGGAAAGGGGATGGGGCCAACGTCCTGACTTTC
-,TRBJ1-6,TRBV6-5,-,CASSSVRGNSPLHF,-
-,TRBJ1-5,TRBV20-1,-,CSASSSGTGGQPQHF,TGCAGTGCTTCCTCATCAGGGACTGGCGGTCAGCCCCAGCATTTT
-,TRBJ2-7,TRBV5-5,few,CASSLGRKFYEQYF,TGTGCCAGCAGCTTGGGACGGAAATTCTACGAGCAGTACTTC
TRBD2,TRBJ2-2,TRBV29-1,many,CSVARLAGGPGELFF,TGCAGCGTCGCCCGACTAGCGGGAGGGCCCGGGGAGCTGTTTTTT
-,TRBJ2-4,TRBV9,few,CASSEAPVSPAAKNIQYF,TGTGCCAGCAGCGAGGCCCCGGTGAGTCCGGCGGCCAAAAACATTCAGTACTTC
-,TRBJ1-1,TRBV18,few,CASSPPGNTEAFF,TGTGCCAGCTCACCACCGGGGAACACTGAAGCTTTCTTT
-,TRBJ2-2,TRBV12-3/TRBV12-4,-,CASRPAPTGELFF,TGTGCCAGCAGGCCGGCTCCTACCGGGGAGCTGTTTTTT
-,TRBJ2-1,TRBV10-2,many,CASSVPGRRNEQFF,TGCGCCAGCAGTGTGCCAGGGAGAAGGAATGAGCAGTTCTTC
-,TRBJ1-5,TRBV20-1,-,CSVGGQPQHF,TGCAGTGTAGGGGGTCAGCCCCAGCATTTT
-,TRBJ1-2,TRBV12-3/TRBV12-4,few,CASSRQTNYGYTF,TGTGCCAGCAGTCGACAGACTAACTATGGCTACACCTTC